This T cell receptor beta chain stems from a study of T cell repertoires in cytomegalovirus infection. Study information: Public TCR beta signatures provided an indication of both CMV infection and a matching HLA type. General study findings and limits: Cumulative frequency (of public TCR beta family members) identified carriers of CMV plus the relevant HLA.

One entry per CDR3 protein, called by TCRdb with MiXCR from the reads. In the table there are some 200,000 distinct CDR3 sequences, 15% to 20% of which are singletons. This clonotype was seen repeatedly, ten times or more. Its antigen is not identified. The CDR3 loop spans 14 amino acids. The germline gives CDR1 SGHKS, CDR2 YYEKEE (reference sequence). V lost 0 bases, J lost 7 bases, and 13 bases lay in between. The chain has TRBV5-5 and TRBJ1-1, with a weak D call TRBD1 (6 bases). Sequenced: PBMCs. The sequence was obtained from a human donor in good health (CMV status not recorded). Some clones in this sample may be carry-over from other donors' samples. The CDR3 DNA reads as TGTGCCAGCAGCTTGGTGGGCCAGGGGCATGAAGCTTTCTTT. It translates to CASSLVGQGHEAFF.